This note documents a single T cell receptor (beta chain) sequence. Its antigen remains undetermined. Per-nucleotide qualities are absent, and no much larger clonotype sits a single base away. From the germline V gene, CDR1 is SGDLS and CDR2 is YYNGEE. Counted from cysteine to phenylalanine, this CDR3 has 16 amino acids. This entry keeps only the CDR3 DNA: 48 bases, framed from base 1. From V the trimming removes 0 bases and from J it removes 4 bases, while the gene matches leave 7 bases of the junction unaccounted for. DNA was extracted from blood mononuclear cells, with the same DNA used for both TCR and STAT3 sequencing. The record originates from a study of STAT3 mutations in large granular lymphocyte leukemia (dated by TCRdb to about 2019). For context, the study as a whole: In roughly half of the longitudinally sequenced T-LGLL patients, canonical activating STAT3 mutations were detected. From an initial cohort of a few hundred LGL patients, 15 to 20 representative T-LGLL cases were selected for longitudinal TCRbeta and STAT3 sequencing. On average, sequencing was done at 3.5 to 4 time points per patient, with the number of samplings ranging from 2 to 8. To reconstruct clonal hierarchy and dynamics, serial deep sequencing of TCRbeta CDR3 and STAT3 was performed in patients with T-cell large granular lymphocyte leukemia. A couple of patients with natural killer LGL leukemia were also sequenced longitudinally as controls within the study. Over half of the T-LGLL patients were given one or more immunosuppressive therapy regimens, and roughly 37% of the treated patients had a hematologic response. What the research found in general, with its limitations: Since codominant clonotypes persisted in some patients, a small but highly pathogenic clone may have gone undetected. The linking of therapy response to changes in TCR clonal burden was complicated by variable intervals between samplings and differing treatment regimens. Because no samples were available when a clone first appeared, clonal expansion was inferred from samplings taken at other points. TCR clonotype switching after therapy was observed in 6 of 18 patients, and all newly emerging clones were found to be STAT3 wild type. All T-LGLL patients had at least one immunodominant TCRbeta clonotype, and roughly half had multiple immunodominant subclonotypes. The burden of the dominant TCR clone was higher than the STAT3 mutant burden in several patients, which suggests that the STAT3 mutation arose secondarily inside a clone that had already expanded.

An Illumina MiSeq was used to sequence the TCRbeta libraries, yielding an average of approximately 39,000 productive templates per sample. Multiplex PCR amplification was used to generate TCRbeta CDR3 libraries with the immunoSEQ assay. From the authors' description of their analysis: Repertoire diversity was computed as previously defined, with values near 0 indicating extremely monoclonal samples. TCRdb took this table from immuneACCESS and kept in-frame rearrangements with V and J called. Such tables lack part of the clones; where checked against another copy, unresolved V genes explain under half of the gap, and the rest is unexplained. The V and J calls and clone size are taken from that table; D and trimming were inferred from the DNA. Present in this sample are under 20,000 clones, about 93% of which were seen just once. The ten largest clones capture 8.7% of the sample.

The clonotype comes from a woman aged 50 to 60 with T-cell large granular lymphocyte leukemia. Some clones in this sample may be carry-over from other donors' samples. The age is the age at diagnosis. The rearranged segments are TRBV9 and TRBJ2-7; TRBD2 matches 10 bases in the middle. Sequenced sample: peripheral blood mononuclear cells. The bases are TGTGCCAGCAGCGTAGGAACTAGCGGGATCCCGTACGAGCAGTACTTC. This translates into CASSVGTSGIPYEQYF.